The rows below give T cell receptor beta chains drawn from one sample of a study of regulatory T cells in long-lasting Graves disease. TCRdb ran MiXCR on the multiplex PCR reads and lists one entry per CDR3 protein. The sample lists 400,000 to 450,000 distinct CDR3 sequences; around 15% were seen once. The data also belong to a second study, concerning T cells in Graves' hyperthyroidism and ophthalmopathy.

Specimen: peripheral blood mononuclear cells (PBMCs), collected at new diagnosis, from a patient treated with antithyroid drugs. Source of these receptors: a young woman with Graves disease. Each CDR3 is given with its conserved first and last residue. Fields, in order: V gene, D gene, J gene, clone size, CDR3 DNA, CDR3 protein. D genes are given only for firm matches. Rows may omit the clone size; those that give it use once, few, many or a size class.

TRBV11-2,TRBD2,TRBJ2-7,many,TGTGCCAGCAGCGGACTAGCGGGAGGAAGAAGCTCCTACGAGCAGTACTTC,CASSGLAGGRSSYEQYF
TRBV7-3,NA,TRBJ1-5,NA,TGTGCCAGCAGCTTAAGACCTAATGTAGGTCAGCCCCAGCATTTT,CASSLRPNVGQPQHF
TRBV20-1,TRBD2,TRBJ2-3,many,TGCAGTGCCAGGCCTATGACTAGCGGTAACACAGATACGCAGTATTTT,CSARPMTSGNTDTQYF
TRBV27,TRBD2,TRBJ2-1,many,TGTGCCAGCAGTTCTCGCGGGAGTGGGAATGAGCAGTTCTTC,CASSSRGSGNEQFF
TRBV20-1,TRBD1,TRBJ2-5,NA,TGCAGTGCTCTAGATAAAAACAGGGGGCAAGAGACCCAGTACTTC,CSALDKNRGQETQYF
TRBV20-1,TRBD1,TRBJ2-7,many,TGCAGTGCTGGAGGACAGGGAAGTTTCAACGAGCAGTACTTC,CSAGGQGSFNEQYF
TRBV24-1,TRBD1,TRBJ1-1,NA,TGTGCCACCAGTGTCCAGGGGGCGGACACTGAAGCTTTCTTT,CATSVQGADTEAFF
TRBV30,NA,TRBJ1-2,many,TGTGCCTGGAGTAAATCGGGGGCGAATGGCTACACCTTC,CAWSKSGANGYTF
TRBV18,TRBD2,TRBJ2-5,many,TGTGCCAGCTCACCAGTTACGGGAGGAGGACAAGAGACCCAGTACTTC,CASSPVTGGGQETQYF
TRBV19,TRBD1,TRBJ2-7,NA,TGTGCCAGTAGTATAAGACAGGGGCTTTACGAGCAGTACTTC,CASSIRQGLYEQYF
TRBV6-1,TRBD2,TRBJ2-5,many,TGTGCCAGCAGTGAAGCAAGGCTAGCGGGCCCGCCCCTTCAAGAGACCCAGTACTTC,CASSEARLAGPPLQETQYF